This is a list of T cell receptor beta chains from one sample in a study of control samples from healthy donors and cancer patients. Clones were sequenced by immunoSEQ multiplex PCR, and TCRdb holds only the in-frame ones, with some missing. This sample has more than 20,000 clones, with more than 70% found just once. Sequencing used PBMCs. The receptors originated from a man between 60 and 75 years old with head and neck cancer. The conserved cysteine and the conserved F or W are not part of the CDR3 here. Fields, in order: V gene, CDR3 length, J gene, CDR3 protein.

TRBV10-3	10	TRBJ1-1	AISDGDTEAF
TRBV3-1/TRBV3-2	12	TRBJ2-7	ASSHAGALYEQY
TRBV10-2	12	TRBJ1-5	ASSEAQGLQPQH
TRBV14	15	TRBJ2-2	ASSPTYSGSGAGELF
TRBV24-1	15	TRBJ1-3	ATSDSQTGLSGNTIY
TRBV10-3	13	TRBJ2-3	ASLAGGGSADTQY
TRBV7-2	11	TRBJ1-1	ASSLAAGAEAF
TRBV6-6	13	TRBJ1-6	ASSLRRQNNSPLH
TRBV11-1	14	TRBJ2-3	ASSSSLAGDWNTQY
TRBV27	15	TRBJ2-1	ASSSRTSGRAGGEQF
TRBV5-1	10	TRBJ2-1	ASSLELNEQF
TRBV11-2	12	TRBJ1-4	ASSSDRVDEKLF
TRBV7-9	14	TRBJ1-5	ASSPRGSRSNQPQH
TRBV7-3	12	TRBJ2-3	ASSLLAGTDTQY
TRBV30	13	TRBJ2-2	AWSRGVMDTGELF
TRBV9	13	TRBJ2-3	ASSPSGSYTDTQY
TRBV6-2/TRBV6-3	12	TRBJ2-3	ASSLSGRRDTQY
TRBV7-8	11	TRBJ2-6	ASSFFGANVLT
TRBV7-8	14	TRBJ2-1	ASSSFAGGSYNEQF
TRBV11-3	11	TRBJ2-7	ASSPRIDYEQY
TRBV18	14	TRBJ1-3	ASSPFDGSSGNTIY
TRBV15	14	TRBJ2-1	ATSRDGTSGLNEQF
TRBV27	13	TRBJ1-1	ASSGRGATGTEAF
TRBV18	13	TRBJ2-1	ASSPPSGVHNEQF
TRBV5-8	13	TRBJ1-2	ASSLGTGGDLGYT
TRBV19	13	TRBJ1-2	ASSIQGHANYGYT
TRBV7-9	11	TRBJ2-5	ASSFPSAETQY
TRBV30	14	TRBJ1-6	ARSGTGSSYNSPLH
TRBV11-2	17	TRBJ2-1	ASSLVGGSGASGSYEQF
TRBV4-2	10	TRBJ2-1	ASSQVDGEQF
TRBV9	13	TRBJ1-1	ASSETPGGGTEAF
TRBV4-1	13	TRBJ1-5	ASSQAGSSNQPQH
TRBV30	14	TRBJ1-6	AWSVAGQPYNSPLH
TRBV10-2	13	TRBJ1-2	ASSELPGENYGYT
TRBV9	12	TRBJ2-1	ASSVGDGGNEQF
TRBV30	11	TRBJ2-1	AWTRGALDEQF
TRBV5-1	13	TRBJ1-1	ASSLSTGRSTEAF
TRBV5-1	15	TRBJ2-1	ASSLESGTSGRHEQF
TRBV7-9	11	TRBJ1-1	ASSSTGNTEAF
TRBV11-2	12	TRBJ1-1	ASSLEPQNTEAF
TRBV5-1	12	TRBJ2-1	ASRTAGRNNEQF
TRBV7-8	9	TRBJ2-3	ASSTQNTQY